A selection of T cell receptor beta chains follows, all from one sample in a study of CD8+CD57+ T cells in acquired aplastic anemia. TCRdb fed the reads into MiXCR, producing one record per CDR3 protein. The sample has 150,000 to 200,000 distinct CDR3 sequences; 50% to 75% are singletons. Specimen: sorted CD4+, CD8+, or CD8+CD57+ T cells (not recorded which) from PBMCs. Every receptor here comes from a human donor in good health. Each CDR3 is given with its conserved first and last residue. A D gene is named only where the DNA matches it firmly. Size is omitted from some rows. Given values are once, few, many or a class for expanded clones.

abundance: .
v_gene: TRBV5-1
d_gene: .
j_gene: TRBJ2-7
CDR3aa: CASRPSTGAYEQYF
CDR3nt: TGTGCCAGCAGACCATCGACCGGGGCCTACGAGCAGTACTTC

abundance: many
v_gene: TRBV2
d_gene: TRBD1
j_gene: TRBJ2-1
CDR3aa: CASSDPGQENNEQFF
CDR3nt: TGTGCCAGCAGTGACCCGGGACAGGAAAACAATGAGCAGTTCTTC

abundance: .
v_gene: TRBV19
d_gene: .
j_gene: TRBJ2-6
CDR3aa: CASSIRGSGANVLTF
CDR3nt: TGTGCCAGTAGTATTAGGGGATCTGGGGCCAACGTCCTGACTTTC

abundance: .
v_gene: TRBV11-2
d_gene: .
j_gene: TRBJ1-6
CDR3aa: CASSLFGWGNSPLHF
CDR3nt: TGTGCCAGCAGCTTATTCGGCTGGGGAAATTCACCCCTCCACTTT

abundance: .
v_gene: TRBV19
d_gene: TRBD1
j_gene: TRBJ1-1
CDR3aa: CASRRTGQGFSGTEAFF
CDR3nt: TGTGCCAGTAGAAGAACCGGACAGGGTTTTAGTGGCACTGAAGCTTTCTTT

abundance: .
v_gene: TRBV7-9
d_gene: .
j_gene: TRBJ2-1
CDR3aa: CASSLQGVEQFF
CDR3nt: TGTGCCAGCAGCTTACAGGGAGTTGAGCAGTTCTTC

abundance: .
v_gene: TRBV9
d_gene: TRBD1
j_gene: TRBJ1-1
CDR3aa: CASSVGQGRAAEAFF
CDR3nt: TGTGCCAGCAGCGTCGGACAGGGGAGAGCGGCTGAAGCTTTCTTT

abundance: .
v_gene: TRBV5-1
d_gene: .
j_gene: TRBJ1-2
CDR3aa: CASSWGEGGYGYTF
CDR3nt: TGCGCCAGCAGCTGGGGTGAGGGAGGATATGGCTACACCTTC

abundance: .
v_gene: TRBV7-8
d_gene: TRBD2
j_gene: TRBJ2-7
CDR3aa: CASSSLRGGGEQYF
CDR3nt: TGTGCCAGCAGCTCTCTGCGGGGGGGCGGGGAGCAGTACTTC

abundance: few
v_gene: TRBV29-1
d_gene: TRBD2
j_gene: TRBJ2-1
CDR3aa: CSVEPGLGEQFF
CDR3nt: TGCAGCGTTGAACCGGGACTAGGTGAGCAGTTCTTC

abundance: few
v_gene: TRBV4-3
d_gene: TRBD1
j_gene: TRBJ2-2
CDR3aa: CASSPGGTGGPGELFF
CDR3nt: TGCGCCAGCAGCCCCGGGGGGACAGGGGGCCCCGGGGAGCTGTTTTTT

abundance: .
v_gene: TRBV30
d_gene: .
j_gene: TRBJ2-5
CDR3aa: CAWSVSGPETQYF
CDR3nt: TGTGCCTGGAGTGTTTCAGGGCCTGAGACCCAGTACTTC

abundance: once
v_gene: TRBV15
d_gene: .
j_gene: TRBJ2-7
CDR3aa: CATSRTRYAGEQYF
CDR3nt: TGTGCCACCAGCAGAACCCGATATGCTGGGGAGCAGTACTTC

abundance: .
v_gene: TRBV19
d_gene: TRBD1
j_gene: TRBJ1-1
CDR3aa: CAGSDRGAEAFF
CDR3nt: TGTGCCGGTAGTGACAGGGGCGCTGAAGCTTTCTTT

abundance: .
v_gene: TRBV12-3/TRBV12-4
d_gene: .
j_gene: TRBJ1-6
CDR3aa: CASSYLQGPNSPLHF
CDR3nt: TGTGCCAGCAGTTATTTACAGGGACCCAATTCACCCCTCCACTTT

abundance: .
v_gene: TRBV10-3
d_gene: .
j_gene: TRBJ1-5
CDR3aa: CAISVGAEQPQHF
CDR3nt: TGTGCCATCAGTGTTGGGGCAGAACAGCCCCAGCATTTT

abundance: .
v_gene: TRBV10-3
d_gene: TRBD1
j_gene: TRBJ1-6
CDR3aa: CATRQGSDSPLHF
CDR3nt: TGTGCCACCCGACAGGGTTCTGATTCACCCCTCCACTTT

abundance: .
v_gene: TRBV5-4
d_gene: TRBD2
j_gene: TRBJ2-7
CDR3aa: CASSLELAGYEQYF
CDR3nt: TGTGCCAGCAGCTTGGAACTAGCGGGATACGAGCAGTACTTC

abundance: .
v_gene: TRBV15
d_gene: TRBD1
j_gene: TRBJ2-7
CDR3aa: CATSRSGTGSYEQYF
CDR3nt: TGTGCCACCAGCAGGTCCGGGACAGGCTCCTACGAGCAGTACTTC

abundance: .
v_gene: TRBV19
d_gene: TRBD1
j_gene: TRBJ1-5
CDR3aa: CASSTGTGNQPQHF
CDR3nt: TGTGCCAGTAGTACCGGGACAGGGAATCAGCCCCAGCATTTT

abundance: .
v_gene: TRBV24-1
d_gene: .
j_gene: TRBJ1-2
CDR3aa: CAIGVGTDYGYTF
CDR3nt: TGTGCCATCGGGGTGGGGACGGATTATGGCTACACCTTC

abundance: .
v_gene: TRBV27
d_gene: TRBD1
j_gene: TRBJ1-1
CDR3aa: CASSLTSGGNTEAFF
CDR3nt: TGTGCCAGCAGTCTTACATCAGGGGGAAACACTGAAGCTTTCTTT

abundance: once
v_gene: TRBV20-1
d_gene: .
j_gene: TRBJ2-2
CDR3aa: CSASVGASWAGELFF
CDR3nt: TGCAGTGCCTCAGTTGGGGCCTCATGGGCCGGGGAGCTGTTTTTT

abundance: many
v_gene: TRBV5-6
d_gene: TRBD2
j_gene: TRBJ2-5
CDR3aa: CASSAVIAGGPLEETQYF
CDR3nt: TGTGCCAGCAGCGCAGTTATAGCGGGAGGGCCTCTTGAAGAGACCCAGTACTTC

abundance: many
v_gene: TRBV11-2
d_gene: .
j_gene: TRBJ2-7
CDR3aa: CASSLALPGGRIPYEQYF
CDR3nt: TGTGCCAGCAGCTTAGCCCTACCCGGGGGTAGGATCCCCTACGAGCAGTACTTC

abundance: few
v_gene: TRBV19
d_gene: TRBD1
j_gene: TRBJ2-7
CDR3aa: CASSTRTGFEQYF
CDR3nt: TGTGCCAGTAGTACCAGGACAGGGTTCGAGCAGTACTTC

abundance: .
v_gene: TRBV20-1
d_gene: TRBD1
j_gene: TRBJ2-7
CDR3aa: CSARPLGTGDYEQYF
CDR3nt: TGCAGTGCTAGACCCCTCGGGACAGGCGACTACGAGCAGTACTTC

abundance: .
v_gene: TRBV20-1
d_gene: .
j_gene: TRBJ2-7
CDR3aa: CSATPTSYEQYF
CDR3nt: TGCAGTGCCACCCCTACCTCCTACGAGCAGTACTTC